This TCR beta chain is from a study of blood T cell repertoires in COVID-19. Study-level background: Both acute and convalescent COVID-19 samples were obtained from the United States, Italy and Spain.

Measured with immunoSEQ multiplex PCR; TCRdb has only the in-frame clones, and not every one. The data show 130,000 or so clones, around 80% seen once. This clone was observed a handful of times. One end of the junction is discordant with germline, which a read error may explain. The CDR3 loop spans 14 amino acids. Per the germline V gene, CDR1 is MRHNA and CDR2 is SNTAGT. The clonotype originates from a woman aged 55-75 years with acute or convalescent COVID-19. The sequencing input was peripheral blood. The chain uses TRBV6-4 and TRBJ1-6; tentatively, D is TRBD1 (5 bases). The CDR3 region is CASRDSSRGSPLHF. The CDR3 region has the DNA TGTGCCAGCAGAGACTCAAGTCGGGGGTCTCCCCTCCACTTT.